This note documents a single T cell receptor (beta chain) sequence. This sample was included in a study of technical replicates of blood from a few donors. In germline, CDR1 is MNHNY, CDR2 SVGAGI (reference sequence). Trimming cost V 8 bases and J 5 bases; bases outside gene matches: 3. The CDR3 is 12 amino acids. Repertoires were generated with immunoSEQ multiplex PCR, while TCRdb's copy carries only in-frame clones and drops some. The data show 75,000 to 90,000 clones, with around 93% seen just once and roughly 0.25% held by the top ten. This chain links TRBV6-6 with TRBJ2-7; TRBD1 aligns across 10 bases. The clonotype comes from a human donor in good health. Sequenced: T cells isolated from PBMCs. The CDR3 sequence is CASWGTGDEQYF. The DNA for the CDR3 is TGTGCCAGCTGGGGGACAGGGGACGAGCAGTACTTC.